This T cell receptor (beta chain) originates from a study of cytomegalovirus exposure and HLA in healthy donors. About the study: An early data release held 70 million to 90 million unique TCRs from HLA-typed donors. Study-wide results and limits: In a later analysis, common viral pathogens appeared linked to several of the most significant clusters.

13 Jbeta primers and 60 Vbeta primers were used for the PCR. Some clones are missing from TCRdb's copy, which holds only in-frame ones; the method was immunoSEQ multiplex PCR. The sample lists about 270,000 clones, roughly 70% seen once, with under 2.5% in the top ten. Germline CDR1 is SGHNT and CDR2 is YYREEE (reference sequence). The CDR3 contains 16 residues. This clone was recorded a few times. As yet, its antigen is unknown. This receptor was taken from a female donor in good health and CMV-seronegative. Sequencing was carried out using PBMCs. The V gene is TRBV5-4, the J gene TRBJ2-5; 7 nucleotides agree with TRBD2. The J call may be mistaken, given a closer DNA end match to TRBJ2-7. The CDR3 sequence: CASRRIPGLSSTEQYF. CDR3 bases: TGTGCCAGCAGACGAATTCCGGGACTATCTTCTACCGAGCAGTACTTC.